This T cell receptor beta chain was observed in a study of beta chain features in type 1 diabetes. The study's findings and limits: A greater similarity of naive, central memory and Treg TCRB repertoires was seen among patients than among healthy donors. The study found moderately but significantly shorter TCRB CDR3s in all four CD4+ subsets of Type 1 diabetes patients. Type 1 diabetes patients had fewer VDJ junction insertions and more deletions. A definitive answer on HLA type influencing TCRB rearrangement was not reached here.

Trimming pared 5 bases from V and 3 bases from J, leaving 14 bases between. Germline CDR1 is GTSNPN and CDR2 is SVGIG (reference sequence). There are 14 residues in the CDR3. Expressed TCRB transcripts were sequenced, since all the RNA that had been isolated was reverse transcribed. This table comes from immunoSEQ multiplex PCR, and its TCRdb copy is limited to in-frame clones, with some not included. The table lists about 660,000 clones, around 15% of them singletons, with 0.035% to 0.04% in the top ten. As for this clone: Its antigen is currently unknown.

CD4+ naive, central memory, regulatory and stem cell-like memory subsets were isolated by sorting on CD45RO/CCR7/CD25/CD127/CD95/CD27. This clonotype was sampled from a man between 18 and 35 years old with type 1 diabetes. The chain links TRBV30 to TRBJ1-5; D is perhaps TRBD1 (5 bases). Material for sequencing was naive CD4+ T cells from blood. CDR3 bases: TGTGCCTGGTCCACGGGACTTTCCAATCAGCCCCAGCATTTT. Translating it yields CAWSTGLSNQPQHF.